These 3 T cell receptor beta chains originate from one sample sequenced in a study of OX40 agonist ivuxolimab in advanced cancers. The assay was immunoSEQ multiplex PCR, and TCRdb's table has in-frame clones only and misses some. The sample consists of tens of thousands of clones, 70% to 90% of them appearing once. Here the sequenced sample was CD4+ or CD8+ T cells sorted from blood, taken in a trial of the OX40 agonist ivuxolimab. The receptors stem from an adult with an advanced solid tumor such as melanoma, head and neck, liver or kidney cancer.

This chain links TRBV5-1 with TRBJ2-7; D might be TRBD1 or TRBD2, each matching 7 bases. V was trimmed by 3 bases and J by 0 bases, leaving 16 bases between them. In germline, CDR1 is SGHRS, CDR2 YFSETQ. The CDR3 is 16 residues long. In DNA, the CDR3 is TGCGCCAGCAGCTGGGGAGGGACAGCAGACTCCTACGAGCAGTACTTC. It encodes CASSWGGTADSYEQYF.

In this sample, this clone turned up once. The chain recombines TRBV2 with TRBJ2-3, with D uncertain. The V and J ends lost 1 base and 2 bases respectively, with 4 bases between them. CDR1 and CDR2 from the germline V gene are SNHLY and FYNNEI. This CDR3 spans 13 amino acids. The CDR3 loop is CASSEDLTDTQYF. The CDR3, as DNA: TGTGCCAGCAGTGAAGACCTCACAGATACGCAGTATTTT. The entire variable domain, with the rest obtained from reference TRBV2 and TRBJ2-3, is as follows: EPEVTQTPSHQVTQMGQEVILRCVPISNHLYFYWYRQILGQKVEFLVSFYNNEISEKSEIFDDQFSVERPDGSNFTLKIRSTKLEDSAMYFCASSEDLTDTQYFGPGTRLTVL.

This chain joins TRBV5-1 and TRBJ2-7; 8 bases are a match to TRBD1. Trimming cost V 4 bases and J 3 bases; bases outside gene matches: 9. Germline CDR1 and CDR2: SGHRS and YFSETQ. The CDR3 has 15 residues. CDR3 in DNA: TGCGCCAGCAGCAACCCGTCGACAGGGGACTACGAGCAGTACTTC. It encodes CASSNPSTGDYEQYF.